The next 10 T cell receptor beta chains were all read from a single sample in a study of identical twins. A single record per CDR3 protein comes from TCRdb applying MiXCR to the 5' RACE reads. This sample yields 310,000 or so distinct CDR3 sequences, of which roughly 9.8% are seen a single time; under 7.5% belongs to the top ten. The same sample was also used in a study of yellow fever vaccine responses in identical twins.

The sample taken for sequencing was CD8+ T cells sorted from blood. These receptors originate from a woman aged 18-29 years in good health.

This clonotype came up many times. CDR3 protein: CASSYSRYSSYEQYF. The CDR3 nucleotides are TGTGCCAGCAGTTACTCGCGGTATTCCTCCTACGAGCAGTACTTC. This chain joins TRBV6-5 and TRBJ2-7; the D is unclear. Deletions cut 0 bases from V and 0 bases from J, with 9 bases between. Germline CDR1 MNHEY, CDR2 SVGAGI. This CDR3 is 15 amino acids long.

This clonotype has only a few counts. The chain has TRBV29-1 and TRBJ2-2; TRBD2 aligns across 12 bases. Germline V gene lookup returns CDR1 SQVTM and CDR2 ANQGSEA. The V segment lost 5 bases and the J segment 7 bases; nucleotides outside the gene matches: 14. CDR3 size: 17 residues. The CDR3 is CSVLLAGGPRRVGELFF. The CDR3 DNA is TGCAGCGTTCTGCTAGCGGGAGGGCCCCGTCGGGTCGGGGAGCTGTTTTTT.

This clonotype came up a few times. The gene calls are TRBV29-1 and TRBJ2-3; D is uncertain. The length of the CDR3 is 13 residues. V lost 6 bases to trimming and J lost 2 bases, with 12 bases between them. Germline-derived CDR1 and CDR2 are SQVTM and ANQGSEA. The DNA for the CDR3 is TGCAGCGTGGAACTAAGGCCCACAGATACGCAGTATTTT. It specifies CSVELRPTDTQYF.

J is TRBJ2-7 and V is TRBV27; D remains ambiguous. The CDR3 consists of 16 residues. Looked up from germline, CDR1 is MNHEY and CDR2 is SMNVEV (reference sequence). With 6 bases removed from V and 2 bases from J, the gap between germline ends came to 20 bases. CDR3 sequence reads: CASSPEMTTDTYEQYF. The CDR3 DNA sequence: TGTGCCAGCAGCCCGGAGATGACAACAGATACCTACGAGCAGTACTTC.

This clonotype was counted a few times. V usage is TRBV20-1 and J usage is TRBJ2-7, with TRBD2 identical over 7 bases. J gave up 6 bases and V 5 bases, and 7 bases lay outside the gene matches. Germline loops: CDR1 DFQATT, CDR2 SNEGSKA (reference sequence). The CDR3 is made up of 12 amino acids. The CDR3 here is CSAPGGTGEQYF. The CDR3 DNA reads TGCAGTGCTCCGGGGGGTACTGGCGAGCAGTACTTC.

The chain combines TRBV7-9 with TRBJ2-1; D possibly uses TRBD1 or TRBD2 (6 bases each). The length of the CDR3 is 17 residues. Germline CDR1 SEHNR, CDR2 FQNEAQ (reference sequence). Trimming removed 10 bases at V and 3 bases at J, with 25 bases between. The CDR3 reads CATASVAAGVYYNEQFF. The CDR3 region has the DNA TGTGCCACCGCGTCCGTAGCGGCAGGGGTGTACTACAATGAGCAGTTCTTC.

Ten or more counts support this clonotype. The chain combines TRBV7-2 with TRBJ2-1, with D perhaps TRBD1 or TRBD2 (5 bases each). Looked up from germline, CDR1 is SGHTA and CDR2 is FQGNSA. The CDR3 has 12 amino acids. V was pared by 5 bases and J by 8 bases, with 10 bases between. The CDR3 nucleotides are TGTGCCAGCAGCCCCCGGGACGATGAGCAGTTCTTC. Its protein product is CASSPRDDEQFF.

This clonotype was seen more than once but under ten times. The chain uses TRBV6-5 and TRBJ2-3; 8 bases fit TRBD2. Trimming cost V 2 bases and J 2 bases; bases outside gene matches: 6. Germline assignment: CDR1 MNHEY and CDR2 SVGAGI. This CDR3 has 16 residues. The CDR3 region has the DNA TGTGCCAGCAGTTACATAGGCGGGAGGTCCACAGATACGCAGTATTTT. Protein: CASSYIGGRSTDTQYF.

This clonotype was seen only a few times. This rearrangement joins TRBV4-1 to TRBJ1-2; D may be TRBD1 (6 bases). The V gene lost 10 bases and the J gene lost 0 bases, with 18 bases spanning the gap. Germline CDR1 is MGHRA and CDR2 is YSYEKL. This CDR3 is 15 amino acids long. The CDR3 sequence is CATLGAGESNYGYTF. The DNA for the CDR3 is TGCGCCACACTGGGGGCAGGGGAATCTAACTATGGCTACACCTTC.

This clonotype was counted many times. The rearrangement joins TRBV4-3 to TRBJ2-7, with 12 bases matching TRBD2. CDR3 length equals 14 residues. V shed 5 bases and J 7 bases; nucleotides not matched to a gene: 6. From germline, CDR1 is LGHNA and CDR2 YSLEER. The CDR3 is CASSAGLAGLEQYF. In nucleotides, the CDR3 is TGCGCCAGCAGCGCAGGACTAGCGGGATTAGAGCAGTACTTC.